Listed below are T cell receptor beta chains from one sample, sequenced in a study of cytomegalovirus exposure and HLA in healthy donors. Measured with immunoSEQ multiplex PCR; TCRdb has only the in-frame clones, and not every one. The sample yields about 120,000 clones, 70% to 90% seen once. The sequencing sample was made of PBMCs. The receptors here all came from a woman aged 18-29 years in good health and CMV-seropositive. Both conserved end residues are part of each CDR3. Part of the rows lack a size; the others show once, few, many or a class for expanded clones.

CDR3 protein,J gene,clone size,V gene
CASSGTGTYEQYF,TRBJ2-7,.,TRBV5-4
CASRYLDSYNEQFF,TRBJ2-1,.,TRBV6-5
CASSILAGAGNEQFF,TRBJ2-1,.,TRBV19
CASSPGQSSTNEKLFF,TRBJ1-4,.,TRBV18
CASSNAGGIDEQYF,TRBJ2-7,.,TRBV19
CASSVTSGGSYEQYF,TRBJ2-7,.,TRBV13
CASSTRDTAQETQYF,TRBJ2-5,.,TRBV19
CASSGEGQGGTEAFF,TRBJ1-1,.,TRBV9
CASSSGGTDTQYF,TRBJ2-3,.,TRBV19
CASSLGTGKNTEAFF,TRBJ1-1,.,TRBV5-1
CASSPTGYGYTF,TRBJ1-2,.,TRBV6-5
CAWSVFGLNTEAFF,TRBJ1-1,.,TRBV30
CASSYRNTDTQYF,TRBJ2-3,.,TRBV6-1
CASSYSGLAGTDEQFF,TRBJ2-1,.,TRBV6-5
CASRGQARSQPQHF,TRBJ1-5,.,TRBV2
CAISPTGPNTEAFF,TRBJ1-1,.,TRBV10-3
CATTDRVNQPQHF,TRBJ1-5,few,TRBV19
CASSQQGAEDYGYTF,TRBJ1-2,.,TRBV7-9
CASSETTQGVEEQYF,TRBJ2-7,few,TRBV6-1
CASSHSTELAEQYF,TRBJ2-7,.,TRBV18
CAISGGTGDQPQHF,TRBJ1-5,.,TRBV10-3
CASRTSGTGFSPLHF,TRBJ1-6,few,TRBV6-5
CASSIGVGDTQYF,TRBJ2-3,.,TRBV19
CASSFSPGDGNTIYF,TRBJ1-3,.,TRBV13
CASSLKNQETQYF,TRBJ2-5,.,TRBV5-6
CASSPQGGAGNTEAFF,TRBJ1-1,.,TRBV5-1
CASSSRDRGYNEQFF,TRBJ2-1,.,TRBV19
CASTQVGEKLFF,TRBJ1-4,.,TRBV19
CASSLGTSWKETQYF,TRBJ2-5,many,TRBV13
CASSSRSSYEQYF,.,.,TRBV27
CASSLRVTEAFF,TRBJ1-1,.,TRBV18
CASSTANTGELFF,TRBJ2-2,.,TRBV6-5
CASSSGQPRPEAFF,TRBJ1-1,.,TRBV5-6
CASSPLSGKISYEQYF,TRBJ2-7,.,TRBV7-6
CASSAYPGQGAGGANVLTF,TRBJ2-6,.,TRBV6-1
CASSQRGGYTEAFF,TRBJ1-1,.,TRBV4-1
CASSTGQTSTDTQYF,TRBJ2-3,.,TRBV19
CASSEGGRPYEQYF,TRBJ2-7,.,TRBV13
CASSPDLNTGELFF,TRBJ2-2,.,TRBV18
CASSLGTYTDTQYF,TRBJ2-3,.,TRBV11-3
CASSLEGSRSSYEQYF,TRBJ2-7,.,TRBV5-1
CASSQERTGPYGYTF,TRBJ1-2,.,TRBV4-2
CSVARGGTDTQYF,TRBJ2-3,.,TRBV29-1
CASSYGGSEQYF,TRBJ2-7,once,TRBV6-5
CATTKKGAGGLYEQYF,TRBJ2-7,.,TRBV15
CATSRDQGVDEQFF,TRBJ2-1,.,TRBV15
CASSGEGRNEQFF,TRBJ2-1,.,TRBV7-9
CASSLGGGGNTIYF,TRBJ1-3,.,TRBV5-6
CASSISGANVLTF,TRBJ2-6,.,TRBV5-1
CASQGFGQGYTDTQYF,TRBJ2-3,.,TRBV28
CASSFLAGGLLSTDTQYF,TRBJ2-3,.,TRBV11-3
CASSLRAGAFSYNEQFF,TRBJ2-1,.,TRBV18
CASSPTGHNEQFF,TRBJ2-1,.,TRBV9